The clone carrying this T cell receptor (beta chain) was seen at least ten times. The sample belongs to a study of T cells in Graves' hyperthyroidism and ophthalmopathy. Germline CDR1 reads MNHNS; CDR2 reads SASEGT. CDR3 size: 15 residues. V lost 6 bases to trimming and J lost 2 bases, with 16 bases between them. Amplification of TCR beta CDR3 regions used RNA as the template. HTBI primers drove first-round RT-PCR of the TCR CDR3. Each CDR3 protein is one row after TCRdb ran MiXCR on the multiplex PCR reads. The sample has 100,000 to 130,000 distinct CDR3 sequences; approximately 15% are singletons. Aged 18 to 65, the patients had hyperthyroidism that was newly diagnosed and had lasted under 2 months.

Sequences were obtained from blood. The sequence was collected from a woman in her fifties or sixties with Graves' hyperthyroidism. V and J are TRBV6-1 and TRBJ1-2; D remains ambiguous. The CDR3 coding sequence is TGTGCCAGCAGCCGAAGACAAGACTCGAACTATGGCTACACCTTC. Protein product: CASSRRQDSNYGYTF.